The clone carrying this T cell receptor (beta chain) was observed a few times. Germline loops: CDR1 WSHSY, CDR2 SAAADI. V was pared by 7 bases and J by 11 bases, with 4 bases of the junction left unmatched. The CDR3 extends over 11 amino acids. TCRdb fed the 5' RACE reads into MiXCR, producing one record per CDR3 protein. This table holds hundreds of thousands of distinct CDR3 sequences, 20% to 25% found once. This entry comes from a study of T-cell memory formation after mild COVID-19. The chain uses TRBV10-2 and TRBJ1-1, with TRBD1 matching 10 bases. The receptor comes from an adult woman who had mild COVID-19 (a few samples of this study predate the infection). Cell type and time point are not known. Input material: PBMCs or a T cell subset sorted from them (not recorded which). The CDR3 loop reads CASMMDRGAFF. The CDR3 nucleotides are TGCGCCAGCATGATGGACAGGGGGGCTTTCTTT.